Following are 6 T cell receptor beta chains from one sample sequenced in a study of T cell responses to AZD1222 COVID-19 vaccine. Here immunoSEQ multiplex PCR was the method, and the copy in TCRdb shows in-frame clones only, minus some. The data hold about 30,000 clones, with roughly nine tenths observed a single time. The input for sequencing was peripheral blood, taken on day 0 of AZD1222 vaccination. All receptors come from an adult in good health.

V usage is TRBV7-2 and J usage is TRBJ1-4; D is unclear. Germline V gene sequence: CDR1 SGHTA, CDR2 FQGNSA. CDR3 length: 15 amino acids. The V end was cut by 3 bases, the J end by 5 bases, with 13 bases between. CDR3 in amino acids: CASSFYAQTNEKLFF. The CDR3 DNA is TGTGCCAGCAGCTTTTACGCTCAGACAAATGAAAAACTGTTTTTT.

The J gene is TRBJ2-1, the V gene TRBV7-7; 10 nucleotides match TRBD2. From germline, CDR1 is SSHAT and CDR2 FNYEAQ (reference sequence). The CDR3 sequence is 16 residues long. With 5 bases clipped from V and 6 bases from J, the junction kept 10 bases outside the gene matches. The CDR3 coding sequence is TGTGCCAGCAGCACAGGACTAGCGGAGGGGAGCAATGAGCAGTTCTTC. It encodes CASSTGLAEGSNEQFF.

CDR3 residues: CASSFSDRGLIYTGELFF. The CDR3 DNA is TGTGCCAGCAGCTTTAGTGACAGGGGGCTTATTTACACCGGGGAGCTGTTTTTT. V and J are TRBV5-6 and TRBJ2-2, with TRBD1 matching over 10 bases. Germline assignment: CDR1 SGHDT and CDR2 YYEEEE. The CDR3 has 18 amino acids. Trimming cost V 2 bases and J 3 bases; bases outside gene matches: 10.

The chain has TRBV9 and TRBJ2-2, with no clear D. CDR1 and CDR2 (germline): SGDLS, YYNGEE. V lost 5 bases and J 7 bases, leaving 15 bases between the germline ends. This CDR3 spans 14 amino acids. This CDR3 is CASSTDAAGGELFF. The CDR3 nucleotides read TGTGCCAGCAGTACCGACGCGGCTGGCGGGGAGCTGTTTTTT. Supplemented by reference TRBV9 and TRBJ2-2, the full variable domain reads DSGVTQTPKHLITATGQRVTLRCSPRSGDLSVYWYQQSLDQGLQFLIQYYNGEERAKGNILERFSAQQFPDLHSELNLSSLELGDSALYFCASSTDAAGGELFFGEGSRLTVL.

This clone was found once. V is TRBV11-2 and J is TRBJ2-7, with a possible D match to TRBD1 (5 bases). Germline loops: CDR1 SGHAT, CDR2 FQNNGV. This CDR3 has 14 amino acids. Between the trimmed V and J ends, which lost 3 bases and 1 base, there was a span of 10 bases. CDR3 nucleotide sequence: TGTGCCAGCAGCTTGCAGGGAAAATCCTACGAGCAGTACTTC. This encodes CASSLQGKSYEQYF.

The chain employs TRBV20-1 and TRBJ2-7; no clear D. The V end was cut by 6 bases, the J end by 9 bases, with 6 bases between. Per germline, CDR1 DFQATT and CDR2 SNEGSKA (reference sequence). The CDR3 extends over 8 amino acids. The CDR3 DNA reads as TGCAGTGCCCCCGGGCAGTACTTC. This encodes CSAPGQYF.